Each of the 20 T cell receptor beta chains below was sequenced from the same sample in a study of blood T cell repertoires in COVID-19. TCRdb keeps only in-frame clones here, not all; method: immunoSEQ multiplex PCR. The repertoire holds 180,000 or so clones, with 85% as singletons. Source material: peripheral blood. The receptors were sampled from a woman aged 55-70 years with acute or convalescent COVID-19.

On this clone itself: One end of the junction does not line up with germline, which may come from a read error. The chain is built from TRBV11-1 and TRBJ1-1, with 8 positions matching TRBD1. From germline, CDR1 is SGHAT and CDR2 FQDESV (reference sequence). CDR3 size: 16 residues. The CDR3 DNA sequence: TGTGCCAGCAGCTCAACCAGGACAGGGCCGAACGCTGAAGCTTTCTTT. Translation: CASSSTRTGPNAEAFF.

This rearrangement joins TRBV6-5 to TRBJ2-1; no definite D call. Trimming shortened V by 5 bases and J by 7 bases, and 12 bases separated the two germline ends. The V gene's germline CDR1 is MNHEY and CDR2 SVGAGI. The CDR3 runs 13 residues. The CDR3 reads CASSNPVRNEQFF. CDR3 bases: TGTGCCAGCAGTAACCCGGTCCGAAATGAGCAGTTCTTC.

V is TRBV28 and J is TRBJ1-1; perhaps TRBD1 as D (6 bases). This CDR3 is built from 17 residues. V was cut by 11 bases and J by 5 bases, with 30 bases left in between. Germline V gives CDR1 MDHEN, CDR2 SYDVKM. CDR3 DNA sequence: TGTGCCGGATCTCACAGGGAATGGGGCAGAACGGGGACTGAAGCTTTCTTT. This gives the protein CAGSHREWGRTGTEAFF.

Turning to this clone: Other DNA sequences from this sample encode an identical CDR3 as well. The chain has TRBV2 and TRBJ2-5; D is unresolved. Trimming pared 6 bases from V and 2 bases from J, leaving 4 bases between. The CDR3 covers 11 residues. Germline V gene lookup returns CDR1 SNHLY and CDR2 FYNNEI. CDR3 nucleotide sequence: TGTGCCAGCAGCCAACAAGAGACCCAGTACTTC. Protein: CASSQQETQYF. The complete variable domain, with remaining parts taken from reference TRBV2 and TRBJ2-5, reads EPEVTQTPSHQVTQMGQEVILRCVPISNHLYFYWYRQILGQKVEFLVSFYNNEISEKSEIFDDQFSVERPDGSNFTLKIRSTKLEDSAMYFCASSQQETQYFGPGTRLLVL.

This chain uses TRBV5-4 with TRBJ2-2; D perhaps matches TRBD2 (5 bases). CDR1 and CDR2 from the germline V gene are SGHNT and YYREEE (reference sequence). The CDR3 runs to 17 residues. Trimming left V 4 bases short and J 2 bases short, with 18 bases between. The CDR3 nucleotides read TGTGCCAGCAGCCAACAGCTGGGCGGAGGAAACACCGGGGAGCTGTTTTTT. It translates to CASSQQLGGGNTGELFF.

The V call is TRBV5-8, the J call TRBJ1-5; 9 bases fit TRBD1. The CDR3 extends over 14 amino acids. CDR1 and CDR2 from the germline V gene are SGHTS and YDEGEE. Unmatched junction bases numbered 6, after V lost 4 bases and J lost 7 bases. CDR3 DNA sequence: TGTGCCAGCAGCGGGGACAGGGTTAACCAGCCCCAGCATTTT. This sequence encodes CASSGDRVNQPQHF.

This clone occurred many times. The V and J genes are TRBV25-1 and TRBJ1-2; D gene unclear. The CDR3 length is 14 residues. The germline gives CDR1 MGHDK, CDR2 SYGVNS. V lost 6 bases to trimming and J lost 1 base, with 12 bases between them. Here the CDR3 reads CASRGSGDNYGYTF. The DNA for the CDR3 is TGTGCCAGCAGAGGCTCCGGGGATAACTATGGCTACACCTTC.

This clone was recorded a few times. This chain connects TRBV30 to TRBJ2-3; 7 bases line up with TRBD2. The CDR3 has 15 residues. Germline lookup yields CDR1 GTSNPN and CDR2 SVGIG (reference sequence). The trim removed 3 bases at V and 5 bases at J, leaving 11 bases unmatched. The CDR3 is CAWRGRVGLQDTQYF. CDR3 DNA: TGTGCCTGGAGGGGGAGGGTAGGCCTTCAAGATACGCAGTATTTT.

The chain has TRBV5-1 and TRBJ1-2; D gene uncertain. Germline V gives CDR1 SGHRS, CDR2 YFSETQ. This CDR3 region has 15 residues. V lost 3 bases and J 5 bases, leaving 17 bases between the germline ends. The CDR3: CASSWTAEPTYGYTF. The CDR3 DNA is TGCGCCAGCAGCTGGACTGCAGAGCCAACATATGGCTACACCTTC.

The chain is built from TRBV10-3 and TRBJ2-1, with 7 bases lining up with TRBD2. This CDR3 region has 16 residues. From germline, CDR1 is ENHRY and CDR2 SYGVKD. V was pared by 4 bases and J by 8 bases, with 14 bases of the junction left unmatched. The DNA for the CDR3 is TGTGCCATCAGTGCCAGCGGGACGTCTCTTAGGGATGAGCAGTTCTTC. This encodes CAISASGTSLRDEQFF.

This chain joins TRBV6-5 and TRBJ1-5, with TRBD1 matching 7 bases. The germline V gene encodes CDR1 MNHEY and CDR2 SVGAGI. V shed 6 bases and J 9 bases; nucleotides not matched to a gene: 11. The CDR3 contains 14 residues. Here the CDR3 DNA reads TGTGCCAGCAGCCGGGACAGTCCCCCCCGGCCCCAGCATTTT. Translation gives CASSRDSPPRPQHF.

This clone was picked up one time. This rearrangement joins TRBV3-1 (or the pseudogene TRBV3-2) to TRBJ2-4; TRBD2 matches at 8 bases. Germline lookup yields CDR1 LGHDT and CDR2 YNNKEL (reference sequence). This CDR3 spans 14 amino acids. J was trimmed by 4 bases and V by 4 bases; bases with no gene match: 3. The CDR3 nucleotides are TGTGCCAGCAGCCCCACTAGCGGTAAAAACATTCAGTACTTC. Amino acids: CASSPTSGKNIQYF.

This clone was recorded once. V is TRBV6-2 or TRBV6-3 and J is TRBJ1-1, with 7 nucleotides matching TRBD1. The CDR3 totals 15 residues. CDR1 and CDR2 (germline): MNHEY, SVGEGT. Trimming took 2 bases from V and 1 from J; bases not matched to a gene: 4. CDR3 coding DNA: TGTGCCAGCAGTTACCTTCGGACAGGGAACACTGAAGCTTTCTTT. As protein: CASSYLRTGNTEAFF.

The V call is TRBV29-1, the J call TRBJ1-1, with D hard to call. Trimming cost V 7 bases and J 7 bases, with 16 bases left between them. The germline V gene encodes CDR1 SQVTM and CDR2 ANQGSEA. This CDR3 spans 12 amino acids. The CDR3 DNA sequence: TGCAGCGGCTACGACGGGAGTTATGAAGCTTTCTTT. It codes for CSGYDGSYEAFF.

The sample holds one count of this clone. CDR3 DNA: TGTGCCACCCACCCACCCGTCGGGAGCTCCTACAATGAGCAGTTCTTC. Translating gives CATHPPVGSSYNEQFF. The chain combines TRBV5-4 with TRBJ2-1, with D maybe TRBD2 (6 bases). CDR3 length: 16 residues. Trimming stripped 9 bases from V and 0 bases from J, with 19 bases between. Looked up from germline, CDR1 is SGHNT and CDR2 is YYREEE (reference sequence).

The chain carries TRBV28 and TRBJ1-2, with 7 bases fitting TRBD1. V lost 2 bases to trimming and J lost 6 bases; unmatched junction nucleotides: 3. The CDR3 sequence is 13 residues long. The germline gives CDR1 MDHEN, CDR2 SYDVKM. This CDR3 is CASSLGTVDGYTF. In DNA form, the CDR3 reads TGTGCCAGCAGTTTAGGGACAGTTGATGGCTACACCTTC.

This chain joins TRBV9 and TRBJ2-3, with D tentatively TRBD2 (6 bases). The germline V gene encodes CDR1 SGDLS and CDR2 YYNGEE. The CDR3 loop spans 16 amino acids. Trimming left V 3 bases short and J 0 bases short, with 14 bases between. CDR3 sequence: CASSDPEGLSTDTQYF. In nucleotides, the CDR3 is TGTGCCAGCAGCGATCCGGAGGGATTAAGCACAGATACGCAGTATTTT.

The genes are TRBV7-9 and TRBJ1-4, with D uncertain. The CDR3 covers 14 residues. Germline V gene lookup returns CDR1 SEHNR and CDR2 FQNEAQ (reference sequence). V gave up 6 bases and J gave up 4 bases, with 12 bases separating them. CDR3 in DNA: TGTGCCAGCAGGTTGATGACGGGTAATGAAAAACTGTTTTTT. This sequence encodes CASRLMTGNEKLFF.

This chain links TRBV4-1 with TRBJ2-7, with D tentatively TRBD1 (5 bases). Trimming cost V 0 bases and J 2 bases, with 17 bases left between them. In germline, CDR1 is MGHRA, CDR2 YSYEKL. CDR3 size: 17 residues. CDR3 DNA sequence: TGCGCCAGCAGCCAAGATCTTGTCCGGACAAGGCCCTACGAGCAGTACTTC. This gives the protein CASSQDLVRTRPYEQYF.

This rearrangement joins TRBV18 to TRBJ1-3, with D unclear. Germline V lookup: CDR1 KGHSH, CDR2 LQKENI. V lost 3 bases and J 2 bases, leaving 17 bases between the germline ends. CDR3 size: 17 residues. The CDR3 bases are TGTGCCAGCTCACCGCTACGGCCGGGGTTGCCTGGAAACACCATATATTTT. It encodes CASSPLRPGLPGNTIYF.